These 32 T cell receptor beta chains originate from one sample sequenced in a study of T cell changes during pregnancy in multiple sclerosis. The assay was immunoSEQ multiplex PCR, and TCRdb's table has in-frame clones only and misses some. The sample has about 44,000 clones, roughly 91% seen once. Material: CD8+ T cells from peripheral blood mononuclear cells, obtained after pregnancy. The receptor source for this set is a female donor in good health, enrolled as a control in a pregnancy study.

The chain couples TRBV9 to TRBJ2-1; 7 nucleotides line up with TRBD2. CDR3 length equals 16 residues. Germline CDR1 is SGDLS and CDR2 is YYNGEE. Trimming cost V 4 bases and J 9 bases; bases outside gene matches: 16. CDR3 protein: CASSPPATSQLGEQFF. The CDR3 DNA is TGTGCCAGCAGCCCCCCCGCGACTAGCCAACTCGGTGAGCAGTTCTTC.

The CDR3 reads CASSLPTSGGPLQETQYF. CDR3 in DNA: TGTGCCAGCAGCTTGCCGACTAGCGGGGGCCCTCTCCAAGAGACCCAGTACTTC. The V gene is TRBV7-2, the J gene TRBJ2-5; 12 bases are a match to TRBD2. This CDR3 has 18 amino acids. After removal of 3 bases from V and 1 base from J, the junction contained 9 bases not matched to a gene. Germline loops: CDR1 SGHTA, CDR2 FQGNSA. Drawing the rest from reference TRBV7-2 and TRBJ2-5, the complete variable domain is GAGVSQSPSNKVTEKGKDVELRCDPISGHTALYWYRQSLGQGLEFLIYFQGNSAPDKSGLPSDRFSAERTGGSVSTLTIQRTQQEDSAVYLCASSLPTSGGPLQETQYFGPGTRLLVL.

This clone appeared a few times. The chain recombines TRBV7-2 with TRBJ2-7; 8 bases are a match to TRBD1. The V and J ends lost 5 bases and 5 bases, in that order; junction bases with no gene match: 8. The CDR3 runs 14 residues. Germline V gene lookup returns CDR1 SGHTA and CDR2 FQGNSA. CDR3 residues: CASSPGQAKNEQYF. The CDR3 nucleotides are TGTGCCAGCAGCCCGGGACAGGCCAAGAACGAGCAGTACTTC.

The chain recombines TRBV9 with TRBJ2-2, with TRBD1 matching over 7 bases. This CDR3 region has 17 residues. Trimming cost V 3 bases and J 1 base; bases outside gene matches: 9. Germline loops: CDR1 SGDLS, CDR2 YYNGEE. The chain's CDR3 is CASSETGNPLNTGELFF. DNA of the CDR3: TGTGCCAGCAGCGAGACAGGGAATCCCCTGAACACCGGGGAGCTGTTTTTT.

V usage is TRBV5-6 and J usage is TRBJ1-4; D is possibly TRBD1 (6 bases). Germline CDR1 reads SGHDT; CDR2 reads YYEEEE. The CDR3 is 15 residues long. Trimming removed 4 bases at V and 4 bases at J, with 14 bases between. CDR3 region: CASSILDRINEKLFF. The CDR3 nucleotides are TGTGCCAGCAGCATCCTTGACAGGATTAATGAAAAACTGTTTTTT.

This clone was seen many times. The chain is built from TRBV7-3 and TRBJ1-1; D not certain. V lost 4 bases and J lost 10, with 19 bases in between. CDR1 is SGHTA and CDR2 is FQGTGA in the germline V gene. The CDR3 extends over 14 amino acids. In DNA, the CDR3 is TGTGCCAGCAGCTCGAACAGACACCGCACCGGAGCTTTCTTT. Encoded protein: CASSSNRHRTGAFF.

The J gene is TRBJ2-7, the V gene TRBV11-2; D is possibly TRBD2 (7 bases). This CDR3 has 15 amino acids. V shed 5 bases and J shed 3 bases, with 17 bases lying between them. Germline V gene lookup returns CDR1 SGHAT and CDR2 FQNNGV. The CDR3 is CASSPRGAKNYEQYF. The CDR3 DNA follows: TGTGCCAGCAGCCCCCGGGGGGCCAAAAACTACGAGCAGTACTTC.

With respect to this clone: Relative to the germline gene, one junction end is altered; a read error may explain this. The chain is built from TRBV13 and TRBJ1-2; D not resolved. This CDR3 has 13 amino acids. Germline V gene lookup returns CDR1 PRHDT and CDR2 FYEKMQ (reference sequence). The DNA for the CDR3 is TGTGCCAGCAGTTTAGACAATGGCTATGGCTACACCTTC. The encoded protein is CASSLDNGYGYTF.

This clone has only one observation. This sequence joins TRBV2 and TRBJ1-4; 12 nucleotides align to TRBD1. Trimming cost V 3 bases and J 10 bases; bases outside gene matches: 6. In germline, CDR1 is SNHLY, CDR2 FYNNEI. The CDR3 extends over 15 amino acids. The CDR3 bases are TGTGCCAGCAGTGAGGGGACAGGGGGCGAAGGAAAACTGTTTTTT. This translates into CASSEGTGGEGKLFF. Filled out from reference TRBV2 and TRBJ1-4, the complete variable domain reads EPEVTQTPSHQVTQMGQEVILRCVPISNHLYFYWYRQILGQKVEFLVSFYNNEISEKSEIFDDQFSVERPDGSNFTLKIRSTKLEDSAMYFCASSEGTGGEGKLFFGSGTQLSVL.

The chain couples TRBV9 to TRBJ1-4, with D tentatively TRBD1 (5 bases). Germline loops: CDR1 SGDLS, CDR2 YYNGEE. Trimming removed 0 bases at V and 1 base at J, with 10 bases between. The CDR3 sequence is 16 residues long. The CDR3 DNA sequence: TGTGCCAGCAGCGTAGCTGTAGGGGTAACTAATGAAAAACTGTTTTTT. As protein: CASSVAVGVTNEKLFF.

This chain connects TRBV9 to TRBJ1-5, with D unresolved. V lost 1 base and J lost 4, with 6 bases in between. Germline CDR1 reads SGDLS; CDR2 reads YYNGEE. The CDR3 spans 13 residues. As DNA, the CDR3 is TGTGCCAGCAGCGTACACGGGAATCAGCCCCAGCATTTT. Amino acid sequence: CASSVHGNQPQHF.

The chain links TRBV15 to TRBJ1-1; D is ambiguous. Germline assignment: CDR1 LNHNV and CDR2 YYDKDF (reference sequence). This CDR3 contains 12 residues. The ends were cut back, 3 bases at V and 10 bases at J, with 12 bases in the middle. The CDR3 spells CATSSTLGPAFF. The CDR3, as DNA: TGTGCCACCAGCAGCACCCTAGGTCCAGCTTTCTTT.

This chain links TRBV27 with TRBJ2-2, with D possibly matching TRBD1 (6 bases). Deletions cut 5 bases from V and 5 bases from J, with 9 bases between. Germline-derived CDR1 and CDR2 are MNHEY and SMNVEV (reference sequence). The CDR3 is 13 residues long. As DNA, the CDR3 is TGTGCCAGCAGTGCGCAGGGGACCGGGGAGCTGTTTTTT. It yields the protein CASSAQGTGELFF.

The V and J genes are TRBV19 and TRBJ2-7; tentative D call: TRBD2 (5 bases). Trimming removed 3 bases at V and 2 bases at J, with 8 bases between. CDR1 and CDR2 (germline): LNHDA, SQIVND (reference sequence). The CDR3 contains 13 residues. CDR3 sequence: CASSMRVAYEQYF. The CDR3 DNA is TGTGCCAGTAGTATGCGGGTGGCCTACGAGCAGTACTTC.

The V gene is TRBV5-1, the J gene TRBJ2-6, with D perhaps TRBD2 (5 bases). CDR1 is SGHRS and CDR2 is YFSETQ in the germline V gene. The CDR3 runs to 14 residues. V was cut by 3 bases and J by 11 bases, with 15 bases left in between. CDR3 protein: CASSWGAADDVLTF. CDR3 nucleotide sequence: TGCGCCAGCAGCTGGGGAGCCGCCGACGACGTCCTGACTTTC.

A single count supports this clone. The chain links TRBV5-6 to TRBJ1-1; a possible D gene is TRBD1 (5 bases). The CDR3 is 12 residues long. Trimming took 7 bases from V and 1 from J, leaving 8 bases between them. Germline loops: CDR1 SGHDT, CDR2 YYEEEE. CDR3: CASSQGNTEAFF. Here the CDR3 DNA reads TGTGCCAGCTCTCAGGGGAACACTGAAGCTTTCTTT.

The rearrangement links TRBV11-2 to TRBJ2-7; 9 bases are a match to TRBD1. The length of the CDR3 is 16 residues. V was pared by 4 bases and J by 5 bases, with 12 bases of the junction left unmatched. Germline loops: CDR1 SGHAT, CDR2 FQNNGV. CDR3 nucleotide sequence: TGTGCCAGCAGCTCCCGTGGAGGGACAGGGTTTAACGAGCAGTACTTC. Its protein product is CASSSRGGTGFNEQYF. Combining the CDR3 with reference TRBV11-2 and TRBJ2-7 gives the whole variable domain EAGVAQSPRYKIIEKRQSVAFWCNPISGHATLYWYQQILGQGPKLLIQFQNNGVVDDSQLPKDRFSAERLKGVDSTLKIQPAKLEDSAVYLCASSSRGGTGFNEQYFGPGTRLTVT.

The chain recombines TRBV6-5 with TRBJ2-1; 10 bases fit TRBD2. This CDR3 is built from 14 residues. The germline CDR1 and CDR2 sequences are MNHEY and SVGAGI. Trimming cost V 2 bases and J 7 bases; bases outside gene matches: 2. The CDR3 DNA sequence: TGTGCCAGCAGTTACGGACTAGCGGCGAATGAGCAGTTCTTC. Amino acids: CASSYGLAANEQFF.

The table lists this clone with a count of one. The V call is TRBV4-3, the J call TRBJ2-1, with D possibly TRBD1 on 5 matching bases. There are 13 residues in the CDR3. The germline V gene has CDR1 LGHNA and CDR2 YSLEER. The V end lost 4 bases, the J end lost 7 bases, and 11 bases lay between the germline ends. The chain's CDR3 is CASSPWGPNEQFF. CDR3 nucleotides: TGCGCCAGCAGCCCTTGGGGCCCAAATGAGCAGTTCTTC.

Turning to this clone: Mismatch with germline at one junction end may stem from a read error. This chain joins TRBV7-7 and TRBJ2-5; 9 bases are a match to TRBD2. Germline-derived CDR1 and CDR2 are SSHAT and FNYEAQ (reference sequence). The CDR3 is 16 amino acids. The DNA for the CDR3 is TGTGCTAGCAGCGGAGGAGGGCTAGCGGGGAAAGAGACCCAGTACTTC. This encodes CASSGGGLAGKETQYF.

The V and J genes are TRBV7-2 and TRBJ2-1; D may be TRBD2 (6 bases). Germline CDR1 reads SGHTA; CDR2 reads FQGNSA. V shed 6 bases and J shed 4 bases, with 19 bases lying between them. The CDR3 loop spans 16 amino acids. CDR3 DNA sequence: TGTGCCAGCAGTTCGGGTAGCGGTGGGAGGTACAATGAGCAGTTCTTC. As protein: CASSSGSGGRYNEQFF.

The chain combines TRBV30 with TRBJ2-7, with D maybe TRBD1 (5 bases). Trimming took off 0 bases at V and 5 bases at J, with 20 bases between the two ends. CDR3 size: 16 residues. Germline loops: CDR1 GTSNPN, CDR2 SVGIG (reference sequence). For the CDR3, the DNA is TGTGCCTGGAGTGTAGGCAGGGCCCCAACTTTCAACGAGCAGTACTTC. Translating gives CAWSVGRAPTFNEQYF.

The chain recombines TRBV19 with TRBJ1-2; 8 positions match TRBD1. CDR1 and CDR2 from the germline V gene are LNHDA and SQIVND (reference sequence). V shed 7 bases and J 5 bases; nucleotides not matched to a gene: 3. The CDR3 runs to 12 residues. CDR3 protein: CASTTGGYGYTF. The CDR3, as DNA: TGTGCCAGTACTACAGGGGGTTATGGCTACACCTTC. Full variable domain (remainder filled in from reference TRBV19 and TRBJ1-2): DGGITQSPKYLFRKEGQNVTLSCEQNLNHDAMYWYRQDPGQGLRLIYYSQIVNDFQKGDIAEGYSVSREKKESFPLTVTSAQKNPTAFYLCASTTGGYGYTFGSGTRLTVV.

This clone has a single count. The chain employs TRBV6-5 and TRBJ2-7; unclear D gene. The CDR3 contains 15 residues. Deletions cut 5 bases from V and 3 bases from J, with 17 bases between. Germline CDR1 and CDR2: MNHEY and SVGAGI. Written as DNA, the CDR3 is TGTGCCAGCAGTCCCGGGTCCCCTTCCTTCTACGAGCAGTACTTC. Encoded protein: CASSPGSPSFYEQYF.

The chain uses TRBV6-5 and TRBJ2-1; a possible D gene is TRBD1 (5 bases). Germline values: CDR1 MNHEY, CDR2 SVGAGI. The CDR3 contains 14 residues. Trimming removed 7 bases at V and 7 bases at J, with 17 bases between. CDR3 sequence reads: CASTQHIRGNEQFF. The CDR3 DNA is TGTGCCAGCACCCAACATATAAGGGGAAATGAGCAGTTCTTC.

The chain has TRBV6-1 and TRBJ2-7; 10 positions agree with TRBD2. CDR3 length equals 16 residues. Germline assignment: CDR1 MNHNS and CDR2 SASEGT. The junction had 7 bases not matched to a gene; V was cut back by 2 bases and J by 3 bases. The CDR3 spells CASSERGSGGYYEQYF. In DNA, the CDR3 is TGTGCCAGCAGTGAACGAGGTAGCGGGGGGTACTACGAGCAGTACTTC.

The gene calls are TRBV4-3 and TRBJ2-5; D may be TRBD2 (6 bases). CDR3 length: 15 residues. Trimming shortened V by 4 bases and J by 1 base, and 13 bases separated the two germline ends. The germline V gene encodes CDR1 LGHNA and CDR2 YSLEER. CDR3 protein: CASSPRGGIQETQYF. CDR3 bases: TGCGCCAGCAGCCCCCGCGGAGGGATCCAAGAGACCCAGTACTTC.

This clone was counted a few times. The chain combines TRBV4-2 with TRBJ2-3; possibly TRBD2 for D (6 bases). V lost 2 bases and J lost 0, with 15 bases in between. The CDR3 contains 17 residues. Per the germline V gene, CDR1 is LGHNA and CDR2 is YNFKEQ. The CDR3 loop reads CASSQSLARSSTDTQYF. CDR3 DNA: TGTGCCAGCAGCCAATCCCTAGCGAGATCTAGCACAGATACGCAGTATTTT.

The chain is built from TRBV15 and TRBJ1-1, with D perhaps TRBD1 (6 bases). CDR3 length: 15 amino acids. Germline V gene data show CDR1 as LNHNV and CDR2 as YYDKDF (reference sequence). Deletions cut 5 bases from V and 5 bases from J, with 18 bases between. This chain's CDR3 is CATSQRGNRATEAFF. In DNA form, the CDR3 reads TGTGCCACCAGCCAACGCGGTAACAGGGCAACTGAAGCTTTCTTT.

This chain links TRBV7-3 with TRBJ2-1; 8 bases are shared with TRBD1. The J segment lost 4 bases and the V segment lost 5 bases, leaving 7 bases of the junction unmatched. CDR3 length equals 15 residues. Germline-derived CDR1 and CDR2 are SGHTA and FQGTGA. The CDR3 DNA reads TGTGCCAGCAGCACCGGGACAGGCCAGTACAATGAGCAGTTCTTC. It is translated as CASSTGTGQYNEQFF. The full variable domain, completed using reference TRBV7-3 and TRBJ2-1, is GAGVSQTPSNKVTEKGKYVELRCDPISGHTALYWYRQSLGQGPEFLIYFQGTGAADDSGLPNDRFFAVRPEGSVSTLKIQRTERGDSAVYLCASSTGTGQYNEQFFGPGTRLTVL.

This clone was seen only a few times. The V gene is TRBV4-2, the J gene TRBJ2-4; D ambiguous. The V gene lost 6 bases and the J gene lost 0 bases, with 12 bases spanning the gap. CDR3 length: 15 amino acids. Germline V lookup: CDR1 LGHNA, CDR2 YNFKEQ. The CDR3 region has the DNA TGTGCCAGCAGTCACCGGGTCATAGCCAAAAACATTCAGTACTTC. Its protein is CASSHRVIAKNIQYF.

This rearrangement joins TRBV23-1 to TRBJ2-2; 11 positions match TRBD2. TRBV23-1 is placed among ORFs of uncertain function. The CDR3 loop spans 16 amino acids. The V and J ends lost 4 bases and 0 bases, in that order; junction bases with no gene match: 1. The CDR3 loop reads CASSRLAGPNTGELFF. DNA of the CDR3: TGCGCCAGCAGTCGACTAGCGGGACCGAACACCGGGGAGCTGTTTTTT.